The 10 T cell receptor beta chains listed next were all sequenced from one sample in a study of yellow fever vaccine responses in identical twins. From the RT-PCR reads, TCRdb called clonotypes with MiXCR, one entry per CDR3 protein. This table has about 10,000 distinct CDR3 sequences, roughly 80% appearing once. The sequences come from T cells from blood (PBMCs), unsorted or a sorted subset (not recorded which), collected before or after yellow fever vaccination (not recorded which). The receptor source for this set is a woman aged 18-29 years who received the yellow fever vaccine.

This chain connects TRBV28 to TRBJ1-6; TRBD1 agrees at 9 bases. The germline V gene has CDR1 MDHEN and CDR2 SYDVKM. Germline trimming cut 6 bases from V and 9 bases from J; bases unmatched to any gene: 6. The length of the CDR3 is 14 residues. As DNA, the CDR3 is TGTGCCAGCAGGACAACAGGGGGCCCTTCACCCCTCCACTTT. It codes for CASRTTGGPSPLHF.

The chain links TRBV10-1 to TRBJ1-2; TRBD1 might be the D (6 bases). V dropped 4 bases and J dropped 8 bases, with 14 bases sitting between them. The germline V gene has CDR1 WNHNN and CDR2 SYGVQD (reference sequence). The CDR3 runs to 13 residues. CDR3 in DNA: TGCGCCAGCAGTGCCGACAGGTTGGGAGGCTACACCTTC. This codes for CASSADRLGGYTF.

The rearrangement uses TRBV29-1 and TRBJ1-2, with D unresolved. The germline V and J ends were trimmed by 4 bases and 2 bases, with 17 bases remaining between them. This CDR3 has 15 amino acids. CDR1 SQVTM and CDR2 ANQGSEA come from the germline V gene. CDR3 coding DNA: TGCAGCGTTGGAGCAGGAGGTTTGGAAAACTATGGCTACACCTTC. This gives the protein CSVGAGGLENYGYTF. The complete variable domain, with remaining parts taken from reference TRBV29-1 and TRBJ1-2, reads SAVISQKPSRDICQRGTSLTIQCQVDSQVTMMFWYRQQPGQSLTLIATANQGSEATYESGFVIDKFPISRPNLTFSTLTVSNMSPEDSSIYLCSVGAGGLENYGYTFGSGTRLTVV.

The rearrangement links TRBV21-1 to TRBJ2-2; the D call TRBD1 from the table was never checked on the DNA. TRBV21-1 has pseudogene status. This CDR3 contains 15 residues. CDR3: CASSKWGGNTGELFF. The CDR3 bases are TGTGCCAGCAGCAAATGGGGGGGGAACACCGGGGAGCTGTTTTTT.

This rearrangement joins TRBV10-3 to TRBJ1-6; D remains ambiguous. The CDR3 is 13 amino acids. Germline CDR1 ENHRY, CDR2 SYGVKD. V lost 2 bases to trimming and J lost 8 bases, with 7 bases between them. This CDR3 is CAISEARDSPLHF. Here the CDR3 DNA reads TGTGCCATCAGTGAGGCCCGAGATTCACCCCTCCACTTT.

Comment on this clonotype: Germline is not matched at one junction end, which may reflect a read error. The chain uses TRBV11-2 and TRBJ2-3, with TRBD2 matching 12 bases. Germline loops: CDR1 SGHAT, CDR2 FQNNGV. This CDR3 is built from 15 residues. In DNA, the CDR3 is TGTGCCAGCAGCTCGACTAGCGGGAGCGGAGATATGCAGTATTTT. Its translation: CASSSTSGSGDMQYF.

J is TRBJ1-5 and V is TRBV7-6; no reliable D call. The V and J ends lost 2 bases and 7 bases respectively, with 9 bases between them. In germline, CDR1 is SGHVS, CDR2 FNYEAQ. This CDR3 comprises 13 residues. Here the CDR3 reads CASSLNSEQPQHF. The DNA of the CDR3 is TGTGCCAGCAGCTTAAACTCGGAGCAGCCCCAGCATTTT. Full variable domain (remainder filled in from reference TRBV7-6 and TRBJ1-5): GAGVSQSPRYKVTKRGQDVALRCDPISGHVSLYWYRQALGQGPEFLTYFNYEAQQDKSGLPNDRFSAERPEGSISTLTIQRTEQRDSAMYRCASSLNSEQPQHFGDGTRLSIL.

The chain is built from TRBV11-1 and TRBJ2-2, with D unresolved. Germline V gene lookup returns CDR1 SGHAT and CDR2 FQDESV (reference sequence). Trimming left V 4 bases short and J 7 bases short, with 10 bases between. CDR3 length: 13 residues. The CDR3 spells CASSSGVRGELFF. The CDR3 DNA sequence: TGTGCCAGCAGCTCAGGAGTTCGCGGGGAGCTGTTTTTT.

The chain joins TRBV18 to TRBJ2-7; no firm D call. Per the germline V gene, CDR1 is KGHSH and CDR2 is LQKENI. The V end lost 3 bases, the J end lost 0 bases, and 15 bases lay between the germline ends. The CDR3 consists of 16 residues. This chain's CDR3 is CASSPRPGTNSYEQYF. The CDR3 bases are TGTGCCAGCTCACCGCGGCCCGGAACTAACTCCTACGAGCAGTACTTC.

The chain recombines TRBV6-4 with TRBJ2-1; 10 bases map to TRBD2. V dropped 5 bases and J dropped 3; count of bases not matched to a gene: 7. The CDR3 is 16 residues long. CDR1 MRHNA and CDR2 SNTAGT come from the germline V gene. Here the CDR3 DNA reads TGTGCCAGCAGTCACCTAGCGGGAGCAGGCTACAATGAGCAGTTCTTC. Protein sequence: CASSHLAGAGYNEQFF.